The clone carrying this T cell receptor beta chain was counted many times. Its antigen is not identified. The isolated RNA, all of it, was reverse transcribed, so expressed TCRB transcripts were what got sequenced. Libraries were prepared by immunoSEQ multiplex PCR; TCRdb keeps only in-frame clonotypes and omits some of them. Seen here are roughly 730,000 clones, under 15% observed once, and the top ten hold approximately 0.02%. The data stem from a study of beta chain features in type 1 diabetes. General study findings and limits: Shortening that was moderate but significant affected the TCRB CDR3s of Type 1 diabetes patients in all four CD4+ subsets.

The sample was naive CD4+ T cells from blood. The sequence was obtained from a man aged 18 to 35 with type 1 diabetes.

This CDR3 reads CAISVASSNEQFF. Here the CDR3 DNA reads TGTGCCATCAGTGTAGCTAGCTCCAATGAGCAGTTCTTC. The chain is built from TRBV10-3 and TRBJ2-1; tentative D call: TRBD2 (5 bases). Germline V lookup: CDR1 ENHRY, CDR2 SYGVKD. The ends were cut back, 4 bases at V and 6 bases at J, with 10 bases in the middle. The length of the CDR3 is 13 residues.